The next 16 T cell receptor beta chains were all read from a single sample in a study of regulatory T cells in long-lasting Graves disease. Through Arm-PCR of CDR3 regions and iRepertoire HTBI primers, TCR beta libraries were built. One entry per CDR3 protein, called by TCRdb with MiXCR from the multiplex PCR reads. Here the sample spans roughly 500,000 distinct CDR3 sequences, less than 25% being singletons. Time point meaning: persistent/refractory GD, antithyroid drugs over 5 years with positive TRAb. Construction of the TCR library relied on RNA isolated from PBMCs. The sample consisted of peripheral blood mononuclear cells (PBMCs), taken when the disease was refractory, from a patient treated with antithyroid drugs. All receptors come from a female donor with Graves disease.

The gene calls are TRBV14 and TRBJ2-7; the match to TRBD2 covers 11 bases. Per the germline V gene, CDR1 is SGHDN and CDR2 is FVKESK. The CDR3 is 16 amino acids. V lost 1 base, J lost 6 bases, and 8 bases stayed unmatched. CDR3 nucleotide sequence: TGTGCCAGCAGCCAAGCGAGACTAGCGGGAACTCGCGAGCAGTACTTC. This codes for CASSQARLAGTREQYF.

This clonotype was seen ten or more times. This chain connects TRBV7-2 to TRBJ2-5, with 7 bases that match TRBD2. The CDR3 covers 15 residues. The trim removed 5 bases at V and 2 bases at J, leaving 8 bases unmatched. Germline CDR1 SGHTA, CDR2 FQGNSA. The CDR3 loop is CASSGFSSGQETQYF. The CDR3, as DNA: TGTGCCAGCAGCGGTTTTTCTAGCGGACAAGAGACCCAGTACTTC.

The rearrangement joins TRBV6-1 to TRBJ2-5; tentative D call: TRBD2 (6 bases). The CDR3 is made up of 15 amino acids. Germline CDR1 is MNHNS and CDR2 is SASEGT. The ends were cut back, 5 bases at V and 5 bases at J, with 18 bases in the middle. CDR3 bases: TGTGCCAGCAGTCCGGGACGGGGGTTGGGGGAGACCCAGTACTTC. Its translation is CASSPGRGLGETQYF.

The genes are TRBV7-3 and TRBJ2-5; D possibly corresponds to TRBD1 (6 bases). From germline, CDR1 is SGHTA and CDR2 FQGTGA. This CDR3 spans 14 amino acids. Trimming shortened V by 3 bases and J by 5 bases, and 13 bases separated the two germline ends. Here the CDR3 reads CASSLTQGWETQYF. Here the CDR3 DNA reads TGTGCCAGCAGCTTGACACAGGGATGGGAGACCCAGTACTTC.

This clonotype showed up just a few times. One junction end disagrees with the germline gene, perhaps due to a read error. The V gene is TRBV5-1, the J gene TRBJ2-4; 10 bases match TRBD1. Germline lookup yields CDR1 SGHRS and CDR2 YFSETQ. There are 12 residues in the CDR3. The CDR3 reads CATSGQGGIQYF. The CDR3 nucleotides read TGCGCCACCAGCGGACAGGGGGGCATTCAGTACTTC.

The gene calls are TRBV28 and TRBJ1-5; D gene uncertain. V shed 4 bases and J shed 6 bases, with 16 bases lying between them. The germline V gene has CDR1 MDHEN and CDR2 SYDVKM. The CDR3 is made up of 15 amino acids. For the CDR3, the DNA is TGTGCCAGCAGTTCTCCTCCAGCAGTTCGTCAGCCCCAGCATTTT. Protein sequence: CASSSPPAVRQPQHF. Filled out from reference TRBV28 and TRBJ1-5, the complete variable domain reads DVKVTQSSRYLVKRTGEKVFLECVQDMDHENMFWYRQDPGLGLRLIYFSYDVKMKEKGDIPEGYSVSREKKERFSLILESASTNQTSMYLCASSSPPAVRQPQHFGDGTRLSIL.

The chain couples TRBV24-1 to TRBJ2-2, with a possible D match to TRBD2 (6 bases). Per germline, CDR1 KGHDR and CDR2 SFDVKD. V lost 9 bases and J 4 bases, leaving 17 bases between the germline ends. The CDR3 is made up of 15 amino acids. The CDR3 reads CATSSETTSTGELFF. CDR3 nucleotide sequence: TGTGCCACCTCCTCGGAGACGACTAGCACCGGGGAGCTGTTTTTT.

V usage is TRBV7-2 and J usage is TRBJ2-6; no firm D call. V lost 5 bases to trimming and J lost 3 bases, with 11 bases between them. The CDR3 spans 15 residues. The germline CDR1 and CDR2 sequences are SGHTA and FQGNSA. Written as DNA, the CDR3 is TGTGCCAGCAGCGTAAAGACAAGTGGGGCCAACGTCCTGACTTTC. Translated, it gives CASSVKTSGANVLTF.

This clonotype came up many times. The J gene is TRBJ2-7, the V gene TRBV12-3 or TRBV12-4; 9 bases match TRBD1. This CDR3 is built from 14 residues. V was clipped by 5 bases and J by 4 bases; unmatched bases: 6. CDR3: CASSKGQGWYEQYF. CDR3 DNA sequence: TGTGCCAGCAGTAAAGGACAGGGGTGGTACGAGCAGTACTTC.

On this clonotype itself: The CDR3 does not close with the conserved phenylalanine or tryptophan, likely indicating a read error. The V and J genes are TRBV7-2 and TRBJ1-1, with TRBD1 matching over 9 bases. Per germline, CDR1 SGHTA and CDR2 FQGNSA. The CDR3 has 16 residues. The junction had 11 bases not matched to a gene; V was cut back by 6 bases and J by 3 bases. The DNA for the CDR3 is TGTGCCAGCAGGTTGCACAGGGGGCAAGGGGACACTGAAGCTTTCCTT. Residues: CASRLHRGQGDTEAFL.

The V gene is TRBV6-2 or TRBV6-3, the J gene TRBJ2-5, with 10 nucleotides matching TRBD2. TRBJ2-7 matches the DNA end more closely, so the J call is doubtful. CDR3 length equals 15 residues. Germline V gene data show CDR1 as MNHEY and CDR2 as SVGEGT. DNA of the CDR3: TGTGCCAGCAGTTACTTAGCGGGAGGAGGGTCCGAGCAGTACTTC. Protein sequence: CASSYLAGGGSEQYF.

V is TRBV2 and J is TRBJ2-7; D possibly uses TRBD1 or TRBD2 (6 bases each). Trimming shortened V by 7 bases and J by 1 base, and 11 bases separated the two germline ends. Per the germline V gene, CDR1 is SNHLY and CDR2 is FYNNEI. CDR3 length: 13 residues. For the CDR3, the DNA is TGTGCCAGCACTGGGGGGCCATCCTACGAGCAGTACTTC. Translation: CASTGGPSYEQYF.

This clonotype was counted many times. The gene calls are TRBV3-1 and TRBJ1-2, with D unresolved. Trimming stripped 2 bases from V and 4 bases from J, with 8 bases between. Germline values: CDR1 LGHDT, CDR2 YNNKEL (reference sequence). The CDR3 totals 13 residues. CDR3 nucleotides: TGTGCCAGCAGCCAATCAGGTGTCTATGGCTACACCTTC. Its protein is CASSQSGVYGYTF.

This clonotype was picked up many times. The V and J genes are TRBV7-9 and TRBJ1-6, with TRBD1 as a possible D gene (5 bases). V was trimmed by 3 bases and J by 7 bases, leaving 16 bases between them. CDR3 length: 16 residues. From germline, CDR1 is SEHNR and CDR2 FQNEAQ (reference sequence). The CDR3 region is CASSLVAGVGNSPLHF. CDR3 DNA: TGTGCCAGCAGCTTGGTGGCGGGGGTAGGAAATTCACCCCTCCACTTT. Filled out from reference TRBV7-9 and TRBJ1-6, the complete variable domain reads DTGVSQNPRHKITKRGQNVTFRCDPISEHNRLYWYRQTLGQGPEFLTYFQNEAQLEKSRLLSDRFSAERPKGSFSTLEIQRTEQGDSAMYLCASSLVAGVGNSPLHFGNGTRLTVT.

The chain couples TRBV30 to TRBJ1-2; 9 bases line up with TRBD1. J lost 2 bases, V lost 3 bases, and 4 bases had no gene match. The CDR3 runs 14 residues. CDR1 and CDR2 (germline): GTSNPN, SVGIG (reference sequence). The CDR3 protein is CAWRAGTGNYGYTF. CDR3 coding DNA: TGTGCCTGGAGAGCCGGGACAGGGAACTATGGCTACACCTTC.

The sample holds many counts of this clonotype. This chain uses TRBV7-2 with TRBJ2-5, with 8 positions matching TRBD1. The junction had 7 bases not matched to a gene; V was cut back by 5 bases and J by 5 bases. Per germline, CDR1 SGHTA and CDR2 FQGNSA. This CDR3 is 14 amino acids long. As DNA, the CDR3 is TGTGCCAGCAGCAAAGACAGGGGAAGGGAGACCCAGTACTTC. Translating it yields CASSKDRGRETQYF. The full variable domain, with the rest looked up from reference TRBV7-2 and TRBJ2-5, is GAGVSQSPSNKVTEKGKDVELRCDPISGHTALYWYRQSLGQGLEFLIYFQGNSAPDKSGLPSDRFSAERTGGSVSTLTIQRTQQEDSAVYLCASSKDRGRETQYFGPGTRLLVL.